The source of this T cell receptor (beta chain) is a study of T-cell memory formation after mild COVID-19. TCRdb processed the 5' RACE reads anew with MiXCR; each CDR3 protein has one entry. The sample includes a few hundred thousand distinct CDR3 sequences, 7% to 10% seen only once; the top ten take roughly 23%. Study conclusions and caveats: Contracting clones from day 15 to 85 showed balanced CD4/CD8; later expanders favored CD4+. The main location of contracting CD4+ clones was CM and EM, and that of contracting CD8+ clones was EMRA.

Comment on this clonotype: Its specificity is not known.

CDR3 length: 16 amino acids. Germline trimming cut 0 bases from V and 8 bases from J; bases unmatched to any gene: 10. CDR1 is LGHDT, CDR2 YNNKEL, per germline (reference sequence). The J gene is TRBJ2-1, the V gene TRBV3-1; 7 bases line up with TRBD2. This TCR derives from a young man who had mild COVID-19 (a few samples of this study predate the infection). Cell type and time point are not known. The source material was PBMCs or a T cell subset sorted from them (not recorded which). The CDR3 here is CASSQEFQRGSHEQFF. The DNA of the CDR3 is TGTGCCAGCAGCCAAGAATTCCAGCGGGGTAGCCATGAGCAGTTCTTC.